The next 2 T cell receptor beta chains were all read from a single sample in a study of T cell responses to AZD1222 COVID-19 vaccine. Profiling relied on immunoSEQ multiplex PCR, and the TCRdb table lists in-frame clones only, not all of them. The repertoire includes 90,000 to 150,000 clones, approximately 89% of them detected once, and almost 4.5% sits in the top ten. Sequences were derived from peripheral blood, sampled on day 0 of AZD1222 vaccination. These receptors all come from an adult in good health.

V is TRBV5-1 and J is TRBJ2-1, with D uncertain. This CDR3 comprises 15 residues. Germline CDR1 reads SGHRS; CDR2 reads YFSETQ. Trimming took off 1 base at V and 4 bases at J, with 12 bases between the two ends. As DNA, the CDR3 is TGCGCCAGCAGCTTGCTTAACGGCGCTTACAATGAGCAGTTCTTC. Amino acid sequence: CASSLLNGAYNEQFF.

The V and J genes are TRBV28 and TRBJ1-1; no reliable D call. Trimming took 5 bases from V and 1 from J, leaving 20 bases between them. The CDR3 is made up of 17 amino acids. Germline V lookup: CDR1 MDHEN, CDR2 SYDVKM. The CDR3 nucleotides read TGTGCCAGCAGTCGAAAGATGATGCGGCGGGCGAACACTGAAGCTTTCTTT. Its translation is CASSRKMMRRANTEAFF. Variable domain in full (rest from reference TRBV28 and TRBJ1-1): DVKVTQSSRYLVKRTGEKVFLECVQDMDHENMFWYRQDPGLGLRLIYFSYDVKMKEKGDIPEGYSVSREKKERFSLILESASTNQTSMYLCASSRKMMRRANTEAFFGQGTRLTVV.